This T cell receptor beta chain was observed in a study of patients and donors after allogeneic stem cell transplantation. This clonotype was counted only a few times. V shed 6 bases, J shed 9 bases, and the junction held 6 bases outside the gene matches. The CDR3 loop spans 14 amino acids. TCRdb passed the RT-PCR reads through MiXCR, listing each CDR3 protein once. Of more than 850,000 distinct CDR3 sequences listed, more than 15% are singletons. The V gene is TRBV12-3 or TRBV12-4, the J gene TRBJ2-1; TRBD2 aligns across 12 bases. The sample was blood, either unsorted or a sorted T cell fraction (not recorded which). The clonotype originates from a human donor who was either an allogeneic HSCT recipient or a stem cell or donor lymphocyte infusion donor (not recorded which). It is not recorded whose cells these are; they may come from a transplant donor. The CDR3 DNA reads as TGTGCCAGCAGCGGACTAGCGGGAAATGGTGAGCAGTTCTTC. It yields the protein CASSGLAGNGEQFF.